Shown below are 27 T cell receptor beta chains from a single sample sequenced in a study of T cell clusters in autoimmune cytopenias. One tube held mixed TRB-A and TRB-B primer pools for touch-down PCR. TCRdb reanalyzed the multiplex PCR reads and collapses them to one entry per CDR3 protein, without DNA. Its table records about 5,000 distinct CDR3 sequences. TRB was amplified from about 270 ng of peripheral blood genomic DNA per sample. Material for sequencing was peripheral blood. The receptors derive from a human donor with an autoimmune cytopenia or autoimmune hepatitis (not recorded which).

The V and J genes are TRBV20-1 and TRBJ2-3; lacking DNA, the TRBD2 call made by TCRdb goes unchecked. Germline-derived CDR1 and CDR2 are DFQATT and SNEGSKA (reference sequence). This CDR3 has 14 residues. CDR3 protein: CSARPSGGADTQYF.

The V and J genes are TRBV5-1 and TRBJ2-1; TCRdb reports TRBD2, a call that lacks DNA to check it against. This CDR3 comprises 14 residues. Per germline, CDR1 SGHRS and CDR2 YFSETQ. The CDR3 loop reads CASSLSGQQNEQFF.

This clonotype ranks as medium-sized in terms of frequency. The genes are TRBV6-5 and TRBJ1-2; TCRdb returns TRBD1, unconfirmable since there is no DNA. This CDR3 spans 14 amino acids. CDR1 MNHEY and CDR2 SVGAGI come from the germline V gene. CDR3 in amino acids: CASSERRDSDGYTF.

The CDR3 loop reads CASTTGTGSYNEQFF. The genes are TRBV5-4 and TRBJ2-1; TCRdb's D gene call, TRBD1, goes unchecked for lack of DNA. The CDR3 is made up of 15 amino acids. Looked up from germline, CDR1 is SGHNT and CDR2 is YYREEE (reference sequence).

This clonotype is classed as medium-sized by frequency. The J gene is TRBJ2-4, the V gene TRBV30; TCRdb indicates TRBD1, and absent DNA this call remains unverified. The CDR3 loop spans 15 amino acids. Germline assignment: CDR1 GTSNPN and CDR2 SVGIG (reference sequence). CDR3 region: CAWSISDIAKNIQYF.

The J gene is TRBJ2-5, the V gene TRBV10-3; TCRdb reports TRBD2, a call that lacks DNA to check it against. The CDR3 loop spans 18 amino acids. CDR1 is ENHRY, CDR2 SYGVKD, per germline. The CDR3 is CAISGGGESGRTEETQYF.

The chain has TRBV5-6 and TRBJ1-1; TCRdb selects TRBD1, and the lack of DNA leaves this call unchecked. This CDR3 has 12 residues. Germline V CDR1 and CDR2: SGHDT, YYEEEE. The CDR3 spells CASSYRAFEAFF.

This clonotype is medium-sized (0.01 to 0.1%) by frequency. The J gene is TRBJ1-2, the V gene TRBV11-1. Germline CDR1 and CDR2: SGHAT and FQDESV (reference sequence). There are 14 residues in the CDR3. CDR3 in amino acids: CASSYDSSAYGYTF.

Its frequency marks this clonotype as medium-sized. The chain couples TRBV12-3 or TRBV12-4 to TRBJ1-5. This CDR3 region has 14 residues. CDR3 amino acids: CASSSVNSNQPQHF.

The gene calls are TRBV19 and TRBJ1-2; the D call of TRBD1 rests on TCRdb alone, since no DNA is present to check it. Germline assignment: CDR1 LNHDA and CDR2 SQIVND (reference sequence). This CDR3 has 13 residues. The CDR3 sequence: CASSIGQFYGYTF.

This rearrangement joins TRBV15 to TRBJ2-1; TCRdb picks TRBD2, but there is no DNA to check that call. The CDR3 extends over 20 amino acids. Per germline, CDR1 LNHNV and CDR2 YYDKDF (reference sequence). CDR3 loop: CATSRRGTSGAVSSYNEQFF.

Judged by frequency, this clonotype is medium-sized. The chain employs TRBV6-5 and TRBJ2-3; TCRdb returns TRBD1, unconfirmable since there is no DNA. CDR1 MNHEY and CDR2 SVGAGI come from the germline V gene. The CDR3 totals 14 residues. CDR3 amino acids: CASRDTRTRLEQYF.

The chain recombines TRBV12-3 or TRBV12-4 with TRBJ1-2; TCRdb gives TRBD1 as the D gene, but with no DNA this cannot be confirmed. This CDR3 has 13 amino acids. This chain's CDR3 is CASNRTGSYGYTF.

The chain joins TRBV10-3 to TRBJ2-5; lacking DNA, the TRBD1 call made by TCRdb goes unchecked. The germline V gene encodes CDR1 ENHRY and CDR2 SYGVKD. The CDR3 is made up of 15 amino acids. CDR3: CAISPGTGTQETQYF.

Frequency places this clonotype as medium-sized (0.01 to 0.1%). The chain uses TRBV29-1 and TRBJ1-2. The length of the CDR3 is 12 residues. Germline values: CDR1 SQVTM, CDR2 ANQGSEA. The CDR3 here is CSVAGFNYGYTF.

This clonotype counts as medium-sized (0.01 to 0.1%) by frequency. J is TRBJ2-7 and V is TRBV15. This CDR3 is built from 14 residues. CDR1 LNHNV and CDR2 YYDKDF come from the germline V gene (reference sequence). The CDR3 spells CATSRSDDGNEQYF.

The V and J genes are TRBV27 and TRBJ1-4; TCRdb lists TRBD1, though no DNA is available to test this call. The length of the CDR3 is 16 residues. Germline CDR1 reads MNHEY; CDR2 reads SMNVEV (reference sequence). The chain's CDR3 is CASSSIDRARDEKLFF.

The gene calls are TRBV7-9 and TRBJ1-2; TCRdb calls TRBD1, which cannot be checked without DNA. Germline V gives CDR1 SEHNR, CDR2 FQNEAQ (reference sequence). This CDR3 region has 15 residues. The CDR3 sequence is CASSGPGQGVYGYTF. Looking up the rest from reference TRBV7-9 and TRBJ1-2 gives the full variable domain: DTGVSQNPRHKITKRGQNVTFRCDPISEHNRLYWYRQTLGQGPEFLTYFQNEAQLEKSRLLSDRFSAERPKGSFSTLEIQRTEQGDSAMYLCASSGPGQGVYGYTFGSGTRLTVV.

The chain uses TRBV5-6 and TRBJ2-7. In germline, CDR1 is SGHDT, CDR2 YYEEEE. The CDR3 runs to 13 residues. This CDR3 reads CASSLAGYYEQYF. The full variable domain, rest sourced from reference TRBV5-6 and TRBJ2-7, is DAGVTQSPTHLIKTRGQQVTLRCSPKSGHDTVSWYQQALGQGPQFIFQYYEEEERQRGNFPDRFSGHQFPNYSSELNVNALLLGDSALYLCASSLAGYYEQYFGPGTRLTVT.

Judged by frequency, this clonotype is medium-sized. The chain couples TRBV11-1 to TRBJ1-1; TCRdb outputs TRBD1, but without DNA this stays unchecked. Looked up from germline, CDR1 is SGHAT and CDR2 is FQDESV (reference sequence). This CDR3 is 13 amino acids long. The CDR3 loop reads CASTVRENTEAFF.

The chain links TRBV27 to TRBJ1-6; checking the TCRdb D call of TRBD1 is not possible without DNA. Germline CDR1 and CDR2: MNHEY and SMNVEV (reference sequence). CDR3 length: 13 amino acids. CDR3 loop: CASSSQGVSPLHF.

Its frequency marks this clonotype as medium-sized. This sequence joins TRBV18 and TRBJ2-3. Germline V gene sequence: CDR1 KGHSH, CDR2 LQKENI. This CDR3 region has 16 residues. CDR3 sequence: CASSPPSSSGTDTQYF.

Frequency places this clonotype as medium-sized. The chain joins TRBV6-5 to TRBJ1-2; TCRdb picks TRBD1, but there is no DNA to check that call. CDR3 length: 14 amino acids. Germline CDR1 is MNHEY and CDR2 is SVGAGI. The CDR3 sequence: CATMASGTPDRYTF.

This clonotype is classed as medium-sized by frequency. This chain connects TRBV19 to TRBJ1-2. The CDR3 runs to 13 residues. Germline V CDR1 and CDR2: LNHDA, SQIVND (reference sequence). CDR3 region: CASSYLEAYGYTF.

This clonotype ranks as medium-sized (0.01 to 0.1%) in terms of frequency. The chain couples TRBV6-5 to TRBJ2-1. The CDR3 contains 15 residues. The germline CDR1 and CDR2 sequences are MNHEY and SVGAGI. CDR3 sequence: CASSQGRGLYNEQFF.

The chain has TRBV15 and TRBJ2-7. CDR1 is LNHNV and CDR2 is YYDKDF in the germline V gene (reference sequence). This CDR3 contains 13 residues. CDR3 residues: CATSRSHSYEQYF.

The rearrangement uses TRBV20-1 and TRBJ1-2; TCRdb calls TRBD1, which cannot be checked without DNA. CDR3 length: 14 amino acids. Germline values: CDR1 DFQATT, CDR2 SNEGSKA (reference sequence). The CDR3 is CSASAPGQHYGYTF.